This note documents a single T cell receptor beta chain sequence. The repertoire was sequenced with immunoSEQ multiplex PCR; TCRdb's copy has only in-frame clones and lacks some. The repertoire has roughly 170,000 clones, 87% of them found once; the top ten carry about 1%. This sample was included in a study of blood T cell repertoires in COVID-19. The clonotype originates from a woman younger than 30 who had recovered from COVID-19. The sequenced material came from peripheral blood.

In nucleotides, the CDR3 is TGTGCCAGCTCTCCCGGGACAGGAAAAGGCTACACCTTC. Its translation is CASSPGTGKGYTF. This chain uses TRBV18 with TRBJ1-2; 8 nucleotides agree with TRBD1. The CDR3 contains 13 residues. Trimming removed 6 bases from V and 8 bases from J; junction bases left unmatched: 8. Germline CDR1 is KGHSH and CDR2 is LQKENI. Together with reference TRBV18 and TRBJ1-2, the CDR3 gives the full variable domain: NAGVMQNPRHLVRRRGQEARLRCSPMKGHSHVYWYRQLPEEGLKFMVYLQKENIIDESGMPKERFSAEFPKEGPSILRIQQVVRGDSAAYFCASSPGTGKGYTFGSGTRLTVV.